Following are 13 T cell receptor beta chains from one sample sequenced in a study of T cell clonality in common variable immunodeficiency. Study-wide results and limits: Fewer deletions and N-nucleotide insertions were reportedly seen in common variable immunodeficiency TCR beta sequences.

Their cognate antigens are unknown. TCRdb's copy holds only in-frame clones and misses some; the assay was immunoSEQ multiplex PCR. The sample holds around 24,000 clones, and no clone turns up only once. What was sequenced was peripheral blood mononuclear cells. The receptors come from a human donor with common variable immunodeficiency.

This clone has a count of ten or more. The read halts 3 residues ahead of the CDR3 end, with the missing end drawn from the germline J gene. The J gene is TRBJ2-6, the V gene TRBV18; TRBD2 is a possible D gene (5 bases). The CDR3 extends over 16 amino acids. Deletions cut 3 bases from V and 0 bases from J, with 9 bases between. Germline CDR1 is KGHSH and CDR2 is LQKENI. Incomplete CDR3 DNA: TGTGCCAGCTCACCCCGAGGGTCCTCTGGGGCCAACGTC. It yields the protein CASSPRGSSGANV. The whole CDR3 region reads CASSPRGSSGANVLTF.

This clone was counted between two and nine times. With the read ending 3 residues before the CDR3 end, the germline J gene is used to fill in that end. The V gene is TRBV6-2 or TRBV6-3, the J gene TRBJ2-1, with 10 bases matching TRBD1. Germline-derived CDR1 and CDR2 are MNHEY and SVGEGT. J gave up 3 bases and V 1 base, and 3 bases lay outside the gene matches. The CDR3 loop spans 16 amino acids. CDR3 DNA, as far as it was read: TGTGCCAGCAGTTACTGGGGACAGGGGTTCTACAATGAG. Protein sequence: CASSYWGQGFYNE. The CDR3, in full, reads CASSYWGQGFYNEQFF.

This clone turned up a few times. Read coverage stops 3 residues before the CDR3 terminus; the germline J gene supplies the remainder. The gene calls are TRBV7-8 and TRBJ2-2; 7 bases fit TRBD2. CDR3 length: 17 amino acids. The ends lost 7 bases at V and 3 bases at J; junction bases unmatched: 14. The germline V gene has CDR1 SGHVS and CDR2 FQNEAQ. Incomplete CDR3 DNA: TGTGCCAGCATCAGTATGGGCGGGAGCATGTACACCGGGGAG. It encodes CASISMGGSMYTGE. The whole CDR3 reads CASISMGGSMYTGELFF.

This clone was observed many times. The CDR3 is cut off 3 residues early in the read; its end comes from the germline J gene. The rearrangement uses TRBV5-1 and TRBJ2-3, with 9 bases matching TRBD1. The CDR3 contains 15 residues. V shed 2 bases and J 4 bases; nucleotides not matched to a gene: 5. Germline CDR1 is SGHRS and CDR2 is YFSETQ. Incomplete CDR3 DNA: TGCGCCAGCAGCTTACAGGGGGCAGGGGCAGATACG. This translates into CASSLQGAGADT. The entire CDR3 reads CASSLQGAGADTQYF.

On this clone itself: The read ends 3 residues before the CDR3 terminus; that terminus is restored from the germline J gene. The rearrangement uses TRBV11-2 and TRBJ2-7, with a tentative D call TRBD2 (6 bases). Trimming pared 3 bases from V and 6 bases from J, leaving 9 bases between. The CDR3 consists of 12 residues. The germline V gene encodes CDR1 SGHAT and CDR2 FQNNGV. CDR3 amino acids: CASSFSGLEQYF. Partial CDR3 DNA: TGTGCCAGCAGCTTTAGCGGCCTCGAG.

This clone has a handful of counts. The CDR3 is cut off 3 residues early in the read; its end comes from the germline J gene. The J gene is TRBJ2-5, the V gene TRBV18; TRBD1 is a possible D gene (5 bases). In germline, CDR1 is KGHSH, CDR2 LQKENI. The CDR3 spans 14 residues. V lost 1 base and J 4 bases, leaving 10 bases between the germline ends. The sequenced CDR3 bases are TGTGCCAGCTCACCACAATGGCAGGGAGAGACC. Its translation: CASSPQWQGET. The whole CDR3 is CASSPQWQGETQYF. Complete variable domain (other parts from reference TRBV18 and TRBJ2-5): NAGVMQNPRHLVRRRGQEARLRCSPMKGHSHVYWYRQLPEEGLKFMVYLQKENIIDESGMPKERFSAEFPKEGPSILRIQQVVRGDSAAYFCASSPQWQGETQYFGPGTRLLVL.

This clone was counted only a few times. The read ends 3 residues early relative to the CDR3; the germline J gene fills the gap. This chain connects TRBV29-1 to TRBJ2-7, with 10 bases aligning to TRBD2. The CDR3 is 13 residues long. The junction had 5 bases not matched to a gene; V was cut back by 7 bases and J by 2 bases. The germline gives CDR1 SQVTM, CDR2 ANQGSEA. The CDR3 sequence: CSGRTSGTYEQYF. CDR3 DNA (partial): TGCAGCGGAAGGACTAGCGGCACCTACGAG.

This clone has a count of ten or more. The CDR3 goes on 3 residues after the read ends, and that part is filled in from the germline J gene. The rearrangement links TRBV30 to TRBJ1-2, with D possibly TRBD1 on 6 matching bases. The CDR3 sequence is 16 residues long. The V end lost 6 bases, the J end lost 2 bases, and 22 bases lay between the germline ends. Germline V gives CDR1 GTSNPN, CDR2 SVGIG (reference sequence). Here the CDR3 reads CACYGIKEGGNYGYTF. Incomplete CDR3 DNA: TGTGCCTGTTATGGAATCAAGGAAGGGGGAAACTATGGC.

The CDR3: CSVEDSDSHSGNTIYF. The CDR3 DNA, read in part, is TGCAGCGTTGAAGACTCTGACAGCCACTCTGGAAACACC. V usage is TRBV29-1 and J usage is TRBJ1-3; a possible D gene is TRBD1 (5 bases). The read stops 3 residues short of the end of the CDR3; the missing end is completed from the germline J gene. V shed 0 bases and J shed 0 bases, with 12 bases lying between them. Germline V gene lookup returns CDR1 SQVTM and CDR2 ANQGSEA. This CDR3 comprises 16 residues.

The CDR3 sequence: CASSWGQTEQFF. Incomplete CDR3 DNA: TGTGCCAGCAGCTGGGGGCAGACTGAG. This chain connects TRBV5-5 to TRBJ2-1; D perhaps matches TRBD1 (6 bases). The read terminates 3 residues before the CDR3 end, so the remaining end is supplied by the germline J gene. V was pared by 3 bases and J by 9 bases, with 10 bases between. In germline, CDR1 is SGHKS, CDR2 YYEKEE (reference sequence). The CDR3 loop spans 12 amino acids.

The sample holds many counts of this clone. The observed sequence ends 3 residues before the CDR3 terminus, with the missing tail filled in from the germline J gene. The chain is built from TRBV5-1 and TRBJ2-3; D remains unclear. Trimming left V 0 bases short and J 0 bases short, with 5 bases between. Germline V CDR1 and CDR2: SGHRS, YFSETQ. The CDR3 is 14 amino acids. The CDR3 loop is CASSLVVSTDTQYF. The CDR3 bases that were read are TGCGCCAGCAGCTTGGTAGTCAGCACAGATACG.

This clone was picked up a small number of times. The CDR3 extends 3 residues past the end of the read, so its final part is completed from the germline J gene. The chain links TRBV6-1 to TRBJ1-4; D is undetermined. Trimming cost V 2 bases and J 0 bases, with 13 bases left between them. The length of the CDR3 is 17 residues. Germline V gene data show CDR1 as MNHNS and CDR2 as SASEGT. The CDR3 region is CASSEKGIWATNEKLFF. Partial CDR3 DNA: TGTGCCAGCAGTGAAAAGGGTATATGGGCAACTAATGAAAAA.

This clone was recorded many times. The CDR3 end lies 3 residues beyond the end of the read and is filled in from the germline J gene. The V gene is TRBV19, the J gene TRBJ2-1; 10 nucleotides match TRBD2. CDR1 and CDR2 from the germline V gene are LNHDA and SQIVND (reference sequence). Germline trimming cut 4 bases from V and 8 bases from J; bases unmatched to any gene: 8. The CDR3 covers 15 residues. This CDR3 is CASSTASGSGYEQFF. The part of the CDR3 DNA that was read is TGTGCCAGTAGTACCGCTAGCGGGAGTGGGTATGAG.